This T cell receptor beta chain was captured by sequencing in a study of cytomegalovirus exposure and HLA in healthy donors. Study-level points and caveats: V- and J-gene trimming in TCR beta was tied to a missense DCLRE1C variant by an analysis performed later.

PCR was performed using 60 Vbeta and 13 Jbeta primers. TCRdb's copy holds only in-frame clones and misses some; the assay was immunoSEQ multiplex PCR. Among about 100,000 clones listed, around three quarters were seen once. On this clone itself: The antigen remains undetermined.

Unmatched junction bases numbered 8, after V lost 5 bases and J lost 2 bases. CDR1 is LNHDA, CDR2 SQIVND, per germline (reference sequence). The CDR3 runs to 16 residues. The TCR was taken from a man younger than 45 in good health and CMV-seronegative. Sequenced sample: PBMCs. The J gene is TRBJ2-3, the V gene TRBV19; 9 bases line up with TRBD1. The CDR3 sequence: CASSFSQGASTDTQYF. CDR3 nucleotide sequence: TGTGCCAGTAGTTTTTCACAGGGGGCTTCCACAGATACGCAGTATTTT. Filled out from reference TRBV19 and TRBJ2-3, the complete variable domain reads DGGITQSPKYLFRKEGQNVTLSCEQNLNHDAMYWYRQDPGQGLRLIYYSQIVNDFQKGDIAEGYSVSREKKESFPLTVTSAQKNPTAFYLCASSFSQGASTDTQYFGPGTRLTVL.